This TCR beta chain was sequenced for a study of PD-L1 blockade in urothelial cancer. Study overall: Blood was subjected to analysis at 3 weeks (second dose) and 6 weeks following treatment start.

The assay was immunoSEQ multiplex PCR, and TCRdb's table has in-frame clones only and misses some. This sample yields 130,000 or so clones, of which less than 85% are seen a single time; 3.2% belongs to the top ten. The time point here: pretreatment peripheral blood. Locally advanced or metastatic urothelial carcinoma was present in patients. Every patient provided from 1 to 8 samples, collected pretreatment and on-treatment. This clone was seen a single time. This specimen consisted of PBMCs, obtained around atezolizumab (anti-PD-L1) treatment. The receptor was derived from a man over 45 with urothelial cancer.

The CDR3 DNA is TGTGCCAGCAACCCAGGGTTCTACCAAGAGACCCAGTACTTC. Amino acid sequence: CASNPGFYQETQYF. This chain uses TRBV5-6 with TRBJ2-5; D perhaps matches TRBD1 (5 bases). CDR1 SGHDT and CDR2 YYEEEE come from the germline V gene. This CDR3 has 14 residues. V gave up 6 bases and J gave up 0 bases, with 12 bases separating them. The variable domain in full, completed from reference TRBV5-6 and TRBJ2-5, reads DAGVTQSPTHLIKTRGQQVTLRCSPKSGHDTVSWYQQALGQGPQFIFQYYEEEERQRGNFPDRFSGHQFPNYSSELNVNALLLGDSALYLCASNPGFYQETQYFGPGTRLLVL.